Following are 11 T cell receptor beta chains from one sample sequenced in a study. TCRdb analysed the RT-PCR reads with MiXCR anew, one entry per CDR3 protein. This sample has about 680,000 distinct CDR3 sequences; 12% to 15% occur once, and the top ten carry 3.6%. Sequencing input: memory CD4+ T cells from blood. All receptors come from a female donor in good health, serving as a healthy control.

This clonotype was seen a few times. This chain links TRBV12-1 with TRBJ2-7; the table calls TRBD2, which could not be checked here. TRBV12-1 is a known pseudogene. This CDR3 is 19 amino acids long. CDR3 protein: CASSFRGTSGRVQSYEQYF. CDR3 DNA sequence: TGTGCCAGCAGCTTTCGGGGGACTAGCGGGAGGGTTCAATCCTACGAGCAGTACTTC.

This clonotype was found many times. The rearrangement uses TRBV10-3 and TRBJ2-5; 15 nucleotides agree with TRBD2. Germline V lookup: CDR1 ENHRY, CDR2 SYGVKD. The CDR3 is 16 residues long. V shed 6 bases, J shed 5 bases, and the junction held 7 bases outside the gene matches. In DNA form, the CDR3 reads TGTGCCATCAGCCGGACTAGCGGGAGGGAAGACGAGACCCAGTACTTC. The encoded protein is CAISRTSGREDETQYF.

This CDR3 reads CASSLEGGRAMYQFF. Here the CDR3 DNA reads TGCGCCAGCAGCTTGGAAGGCGGGAGGGCGATGTATCAGTTCTTC. The chain has TRBV5-1 and TRBJ2-1, with TRBD2 matching 9 bases. The CDR3 loop spans 15 amino acids. CDR1 is SGHRS, CDR2 YFSETQ, per germline. V gave up 0 bases and J gave up 13 bases; unmatched junction bases: 11.

The CDR3 DNA sequence: TGTGCCAGCAGGCTGACAGGGGGCTATGGCTACACCTTC. Its protein is CASRLTGGYGYTF. J is TRBJ1-2 and V is TRBV2; TRBD1 matches 9 bases. CDR1 and CDR2 from the germline V gene are SNHLY and FYNNEI. CDR3 size: 13 residues. V lost 6 bases to trimming and J lost 4 bases; unmatched junction nucleotides: 3. Filled out from reference TRBV2 and TRBJ1-2, the complete variable domain reads EPEVTQTPSHQVTQMGQEVILRCVPISNHLYFYWYRQILGQKVEFLVSFYNNEISEKSEIFDDQFSVERPDGSNFTLKIRSTKLEDSAMYFCASRLTGGYGYTFGSGTRLTVV.

About this clonotype itself: The conserved phenylalanine or tryptophan is not found at the CDR3 terminus, so this likely reflects a read error. J is TRBJ1-1 and V is TRBV28, with D tentatively TRBD1 (5 bases). Germline CDR1 is MDHEN and CDR2 is SYDVKM. The CDR3 contains 15 residues. Deletions cut 4 bases from V and 4 bases from J, with 16 bases between. The CDR3 reads CASSSAQGRFTEAFL. For the CDR3, the DNA is TGTGCCAGCAGTTCCGCCCAGGGCAGGTTCACTGAAGCTTTCCTT.

This clonotype was observed a few times. V and J are TRBV28 and TRBJ1-6; D is ambiguous. Germline V gene sequence: CDR1 MDHEN, CDR2 SYDVKM. V lost 3 bases to trimming and J lost 4 bases, with 7 bases between them. The CDR3 is made up of 14 amino acids. The CDR3 loop reads CASSLVAYNSPLHF. As DNA, the CDR3 is TGTGCCAGCAGTTTGGTGGCGTATAATTCACCCCTCCACTTT.

This clonotype was recorded at least ten times. The genes are TRBV18 and TRBJ1-2; the D is unclear. CDR3 size: 14 residues. The germline gives CDR1 KGHSH, CDR2 LQKENI. With 1 base removed from V and 0 bases from J, the gap between germline ends came to 6 bases. The CDR3 here is CASSPLSANYGYTF. As DNA, the CDR3 is TGTGCCAGCTCACCACTTAGCGCTAACTATGGCTACACCTTC.

A few counts support this clonotype. This chain uses TRBV4-3 with TRBJ1-5; a weak D match, TRBD1 (5 bases). The CDR3 runs 14 residues. Deletions cut 0 bases from V and 9 bases from J, with 12 bases between. Germline CDR1 and CDR2: LGHNA and YSLEER. CDR3 sequence: CASSQEQGYGPQHF. As DNA, the CDR3 is TGCGCCAGCAGCCAAGAGCAGGGATATGGGCCCCAGCATTTT.

The rearrangement links TRBV9 to TRBJ1-6, with 8 bases lining up with TRBD1. CDR1 and CDR2 (germline): SGDLS, YYNGEE. CDR3 length: 16 amino acids. Losses at the gene ends were 3 bases for V and 5 bases for J; bases not matched to a gene: 7. The CDR3 DNA reads as TGTGCCAGCAGCGCCCTTGGGACAGGAGATAATTCACCCCTCCACTTT. Translating it yields CASSALGTGDNSPLHF.

This clonotype appeared many times. J is TRBJ2-1 and V is TRBV9; possibly TRBD1 for D (7 bases). The CDR3 spans 15 residues. CDR1 and CDR2 (germline): SGDLS, YYNGEE. Trimming removed 2 bases from V and 0 bases from J, with 9 bases in between. CDR3 residues: CASSVQGGSYNEQFF. The CDR3 DNA reads as TGTGCCAGCAGCGTCCAGGGGGGCTCCTACAATGAGCAGTTCTTC.

The chain combines TRBV27 with TRBJ2-1; 13 bases agree with TRBD2. Germline V gene data show CDR1 as MNHEY and CDR2 as SMNVEV (reference sequence). The V and J ends lost 5 bases and 8 bases, in that order; junction bases with no gene match: 12. This CDR3 spans 17 amino acids. CDR3 loop: CASSPGLAGVAWDEQFF. CDR3 sequence (DNA): TGTGCCAGCAGTCCAGGACTAGCGGGAGTCGCATGGGATGAGCAGTTCTTC.